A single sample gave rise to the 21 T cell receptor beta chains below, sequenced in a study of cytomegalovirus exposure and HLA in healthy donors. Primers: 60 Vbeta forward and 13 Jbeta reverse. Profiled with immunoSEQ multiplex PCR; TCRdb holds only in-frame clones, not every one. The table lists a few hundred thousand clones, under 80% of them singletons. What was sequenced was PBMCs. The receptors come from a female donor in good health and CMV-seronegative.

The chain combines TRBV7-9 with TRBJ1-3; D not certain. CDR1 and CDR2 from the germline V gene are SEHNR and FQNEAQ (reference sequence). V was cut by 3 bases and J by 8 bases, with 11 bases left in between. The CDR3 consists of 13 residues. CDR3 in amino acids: CASSFGDWHTIYF. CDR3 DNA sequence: TGTGCCAGCAGCTTCGGGGATTGGCACACCATATATTTT.

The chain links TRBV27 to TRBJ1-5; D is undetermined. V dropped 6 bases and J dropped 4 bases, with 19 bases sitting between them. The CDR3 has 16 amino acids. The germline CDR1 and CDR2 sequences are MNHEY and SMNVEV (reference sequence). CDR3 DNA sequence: TGTGCCAGCAGAGCCACCCGGGCAGGAGGAAATCAGCCCCAGCATTTT. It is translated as CASRATRAGGNQPQHF.

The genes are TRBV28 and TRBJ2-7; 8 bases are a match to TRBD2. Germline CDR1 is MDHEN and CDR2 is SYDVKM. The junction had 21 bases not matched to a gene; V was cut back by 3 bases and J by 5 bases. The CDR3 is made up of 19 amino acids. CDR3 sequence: CASSLIGVGLAGISDEQYF. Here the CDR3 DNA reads TGTGCCAGCAGTTTGATAGGGGTCGGCCTAGCGGGTATCTCTGACGAGCAGTACTTC.

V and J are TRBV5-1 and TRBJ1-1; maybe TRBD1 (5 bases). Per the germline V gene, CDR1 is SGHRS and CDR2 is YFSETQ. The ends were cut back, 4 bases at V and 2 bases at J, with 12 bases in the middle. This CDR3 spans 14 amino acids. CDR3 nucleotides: TGCGCCAGCAGCATAACTACAGGTAACACTGAAGCTTTCTTT. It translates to CASSITTGNTEAFF.

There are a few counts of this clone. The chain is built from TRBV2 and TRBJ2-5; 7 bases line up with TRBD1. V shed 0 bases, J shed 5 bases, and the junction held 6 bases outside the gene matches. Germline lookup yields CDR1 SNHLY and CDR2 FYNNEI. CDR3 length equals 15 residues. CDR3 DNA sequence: TGTGCCAGCAGTGAAGCAAACAGGGGATCGGAGACCCAGTACTTC. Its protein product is CASSEANRGSETQYF.

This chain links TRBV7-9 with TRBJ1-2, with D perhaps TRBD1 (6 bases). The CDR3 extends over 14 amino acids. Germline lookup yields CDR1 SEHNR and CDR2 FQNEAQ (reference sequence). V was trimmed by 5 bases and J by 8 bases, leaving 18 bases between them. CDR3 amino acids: CASSPRDNEYGYTF. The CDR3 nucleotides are TGTGCCAGCAGCCCCCGGGACAACGAGTACGGCTACACCTTC.

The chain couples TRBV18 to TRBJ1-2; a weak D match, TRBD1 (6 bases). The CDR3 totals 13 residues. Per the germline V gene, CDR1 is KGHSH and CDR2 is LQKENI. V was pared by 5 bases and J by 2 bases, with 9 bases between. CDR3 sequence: CASSGGTNYGYTF. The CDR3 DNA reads TGTGCCAGCTCAGGGGGCACCAACTATGGCTACACCTTC.

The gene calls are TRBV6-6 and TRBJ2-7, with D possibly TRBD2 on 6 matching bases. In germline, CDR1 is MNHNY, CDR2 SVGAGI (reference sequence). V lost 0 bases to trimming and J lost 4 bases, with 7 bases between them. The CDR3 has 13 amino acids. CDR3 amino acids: CASSYSEGYEQYF. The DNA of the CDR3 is TGTGCCAGCAGTTACTCGGAGGGATACGAGCAGTACTTC.

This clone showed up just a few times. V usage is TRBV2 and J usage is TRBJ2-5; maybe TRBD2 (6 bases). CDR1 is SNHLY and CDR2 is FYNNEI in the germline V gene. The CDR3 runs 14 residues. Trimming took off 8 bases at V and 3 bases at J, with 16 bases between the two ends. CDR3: CASRLERAKETQYF. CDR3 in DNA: TGTGCCAGCCGGCTCGAGCGGGCCAAAGAGACCCAGTACTTC.

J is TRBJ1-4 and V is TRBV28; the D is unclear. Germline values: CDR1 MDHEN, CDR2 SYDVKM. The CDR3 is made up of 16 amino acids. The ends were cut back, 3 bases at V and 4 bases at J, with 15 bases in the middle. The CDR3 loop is CASSFGSGLINEKLFF. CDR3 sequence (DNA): TGTGCCAGCAGTTTCGGTAGTGGACTGATTAATGAAAAACTGTTTTTT.

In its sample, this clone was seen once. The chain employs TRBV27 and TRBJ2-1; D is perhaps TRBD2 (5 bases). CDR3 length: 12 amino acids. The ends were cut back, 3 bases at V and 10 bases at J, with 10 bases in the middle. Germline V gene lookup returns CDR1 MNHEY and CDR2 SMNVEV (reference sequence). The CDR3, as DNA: TGTGCCAGCAGTTTCCCCCGGGGAGAGCAGTTCTTC. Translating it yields CASSFPRGEQFF.

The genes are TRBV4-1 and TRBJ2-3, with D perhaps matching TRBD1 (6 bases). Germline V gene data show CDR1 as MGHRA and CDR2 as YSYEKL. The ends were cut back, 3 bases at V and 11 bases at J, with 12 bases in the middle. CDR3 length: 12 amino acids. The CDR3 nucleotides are TGCGCCAGCAGCCAGCCCCCACAGGGGCAGTATTTT. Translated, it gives CASSQPPQGQYF.

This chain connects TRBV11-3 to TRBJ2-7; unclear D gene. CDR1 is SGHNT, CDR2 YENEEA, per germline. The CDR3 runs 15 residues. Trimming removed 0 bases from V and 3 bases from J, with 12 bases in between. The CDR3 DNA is TGTGCCAGCAGCTTAGAATACGCGGCCCTCTACGAGCAGTACTTC. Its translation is CASSLEYAALYEQYF.

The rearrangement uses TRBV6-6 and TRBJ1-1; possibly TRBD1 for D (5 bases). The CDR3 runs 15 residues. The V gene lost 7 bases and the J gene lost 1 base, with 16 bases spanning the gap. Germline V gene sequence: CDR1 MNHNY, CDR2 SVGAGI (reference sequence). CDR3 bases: TGTGCCAGCACGTCGCTTAGGGACTCGAACACTGAAGCTTTCTTT. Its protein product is CASTSLRDSNTEAFF.

CDR3 coding DNA: TGTGCCAGCAGTGGGATTACCCGGAGCTCCTACAATGAGCAGTTCTTC. The encoded protein is CASSGITRSSYNEQFF. The V gene is TRBV6-1, the J gene TRBJ2-1, with D unclear. CDR1 is MNHNS, CDR2 SASEGT, per germline. The ends were cut back, 4 bases at V and 0 bases at J, with 13 bases in the middle. The CDR3 runs to 16 residues.

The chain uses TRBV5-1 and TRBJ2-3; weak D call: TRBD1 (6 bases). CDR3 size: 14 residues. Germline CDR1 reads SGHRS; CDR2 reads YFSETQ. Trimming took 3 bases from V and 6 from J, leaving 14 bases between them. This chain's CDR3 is CASSSYSGADTQYF. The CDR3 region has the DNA TGCGCCAGCAGCTCGTATTCAGGGGCCGATACGCAGTATTTT. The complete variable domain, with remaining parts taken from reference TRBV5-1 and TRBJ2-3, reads KAGVTQTPRYLIKTRGQQVTLSCSPISGHRSVSWYQQTPGQGLQFLFEYFSETQRNKGNFPGRFSGRQFSNSRSEMNVSTLELGDSALYLCASSSYSGADTQYFGPGTRLTVL.

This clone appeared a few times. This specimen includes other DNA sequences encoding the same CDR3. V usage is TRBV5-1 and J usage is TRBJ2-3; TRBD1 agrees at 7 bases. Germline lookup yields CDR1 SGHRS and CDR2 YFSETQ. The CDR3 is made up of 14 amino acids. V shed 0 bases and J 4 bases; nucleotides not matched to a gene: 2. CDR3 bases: TGCGCCAGCAGCTTGGCAGGGGGAGCAGATACGCAGTATTTT. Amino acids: CASSLAGGADTQYF.

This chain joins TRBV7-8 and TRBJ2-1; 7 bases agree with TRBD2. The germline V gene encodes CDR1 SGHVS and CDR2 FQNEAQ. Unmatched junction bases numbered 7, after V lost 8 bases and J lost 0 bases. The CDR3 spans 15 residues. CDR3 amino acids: CASFERENSYNEQFF. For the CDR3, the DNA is TGTGCCAGCTTTGAGCGGGAAAACTCCTACAATGAGCAGTTCTTC.

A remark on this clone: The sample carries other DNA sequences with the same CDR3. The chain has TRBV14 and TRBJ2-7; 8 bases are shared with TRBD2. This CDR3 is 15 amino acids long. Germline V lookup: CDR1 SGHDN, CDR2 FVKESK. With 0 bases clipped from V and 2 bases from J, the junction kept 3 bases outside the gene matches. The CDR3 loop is CASSQDRAGAYEQYF. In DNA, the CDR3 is TGTGCCAGCAGCCAAGATAGAGCGGGAGCCTACGAGCAGTACTTC.

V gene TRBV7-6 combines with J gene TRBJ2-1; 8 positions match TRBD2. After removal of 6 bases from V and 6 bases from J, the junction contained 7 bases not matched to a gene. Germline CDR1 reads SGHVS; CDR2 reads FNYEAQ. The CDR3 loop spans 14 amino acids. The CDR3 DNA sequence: TGTGCCAGCAGGTCTATTGGGACTAGCAATGAGCAGTTCTTC. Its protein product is CASRSIGTSNEQFF.

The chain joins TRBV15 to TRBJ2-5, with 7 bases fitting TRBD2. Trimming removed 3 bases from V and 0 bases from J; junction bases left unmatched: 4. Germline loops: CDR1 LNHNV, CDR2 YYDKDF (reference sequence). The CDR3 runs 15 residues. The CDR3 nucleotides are TGTGCCACCAGCAGTAGGGGAGGGGACCAAGAGACCCAGTACTTC. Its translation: CATSSRGGDQETQYF.